These 32 T cell receptor beta chains were all obtained from the same sample, sequenced in a study of tumor and adjacent non-tumor tissue in lung cancer. TCRbeta libraries were built with three rounds of nested PCR, modified from ARM-PCR. TCRdb called the multiplex PCR reads again in MiXCR, with one record for every CDR3 protein. The data contain tens of thousands of distinct CDR3 sequences, roughly three fifths of them seen just once; the ten biggest clones take up 15% to 20%. The template was RNA from unsorted bulk tissue. This non-tumor lung sample came from over 3 cm beyond the tumor edge. The specimen sequenced was distant non-tumor lung tissue. The receptors shown here come from a woman in her forties with non-small cell lung cancer.

Comment on this clonotype: A read error may produce the germline difference seen at one junction end. The chain uses TRBV11-3 and TRBJ2-5; D is perhaps TRBD2 (5 bases). The CDR3 spans 11 residues. Germline CDR1 and CDR2: SGHNT and YENEEA. CDR3: CANSIDRGPYF. As DNA, the CDR3 is TGTGCCAACAGCATAGATCGGGGTCCGTACTTC. Full variable domain (outside the CDR3, taken from reference TRBV11-3 and TRBJ2-5): EAGVVQSPRYKIIEKKQPVAFWCNPISGHNTLYWYLQNLGQGPELLIRYENEEAVDDSQLPKDRFSAERLKGVDSTLKIQPAELGDSAVYLCANSIDRGPYFGPGTRLLVL.

A note on this clonotype: A read error is possible here, since a much larger clone lies one base away. The chain is built from TRBV7-3 and TRBJ2-1; 9 bases line up with TRBD2. There are 15 residues in the CDR3. Germline CDR1 reads SGHTA; CDR2 reads FQGTGA. The ends lost 3 bases at V and 7 bases at J; junction bases unmatched: 7. As DNA, the CDR3 is TGTGCCAGCAGCTTGGCTAGCGGGATAGGAAATGAGCAGTTCTTC. Its translation: CASSLASGIGNEQFF.

This clonotype came up a few times. The chain carries TRBV28 and TRBJ2-7, with TRBD2 identical over 7 bases. Trimming removed 7 bases from V and 13 bases from J; junction bases left unmatched: 25. The CDR3 runs 16 residues. Per germline, CDR1 MDHEN and CDR2 SYDVKM. Written as DNA, the CDR3 is TGTGCCAGCACATCAGCGGGAACTGCTGGCCGCGATGGGCAATACTTC. This sequence encodes CASTSAGTAGRDGQYF.

This clonotype was found once. The germline gene is not matched at one end of the junction; a read error may be the cause. V and J are TRBV5-1 and TRBJ1-2; TRBD1 matches at 9 bases. The CDR3 spans 14 residues. Germline assignment: CDR1 SGHRS and CDR2 YFSETQ. The CDR3 is CASSLADRGGGYTF. CDR3 nucleotides: TGCGCCAGTAGCTTGGCCGACAGGGGGGGAGGCTACACCTTC.

This clonotype ranks as medium-sized. The rearrangement links TRBV11-3 to TRBJ2-1; a possible D gene is TRBD2 (5 bases). The CDR3 spans 14 residues. Germline V gene lookup returns CDR1 SGHNT and CDR2 YENEEA. V was shortened by 0 bases and J by 4 bases, with 7 bases between the two germline ends. The DNA of the CDR3 is TGTGCCAGCAGCTTAGACGGGATTTACAATGAGCAGTTCTTC. This gives the protein CASSLDGIYNEQFF.

As regards this clonotype: Being one base from a much bigger clone, this may be a read error. The chain employs TRBV13 and TRBJ2-3; 10 bases line up with TRBD2. CDR3 length: 20 residues. V shed 5 bases, J shed 1 base, and the junction held 18 bases outside the gene matches. From germline, CDR1 is PRHDT and CDR2 FYEKMQ (reference sequence). Written as DNA, the CDR3 is TGTGCCAGCAGCCCGAACTTGGGAGTAGCGGGAGGAGAAGGCACAGATACGCAGTATTTT. Translation: CASSPNLGVAGGEGTDTQYF.

This rearrangement joins TRBV5-1 to TRBJ2-3, with 14 nucleotides matching TRBD2. The CDR3 contains 19 residues. Germline CDR1 is SGHRS and CDR2 is YFSETQ. The V gene end was trimmed by 5 bases and the J gene end by 3 bases; junction bases not matched to a gene: 14. CDR3 sequence: CASRIPWTSGGTTTDTQYF. In DNA form, the CDR3 reads TGCGCCAGCAGGATTCCATGGACTAGCGGGGGGACTACGACAGATACGCAGTATTTT.

This clonotype was detected ten times or more. This rearrangement joins TRBV20-1 to TRBJ2-1; 10 bases fit TRBD2. V dropped 0 bases and J dropped 3; count of bases not matched to a gene: 5. In germline, CDR1 is DFQATT, CDR2 SNEGSKA (reference sequence). CDR3 size: 16 residues. CDR3 in amino acids: CSARDASGGNYNEQFF. In DNA form, the CDR3 reads TGCAGTGCTAGAGATGCTAGCGGGGGTAACTACAATGAGCAGTTCTTC.

Concerning this clonotype: One junction end does not reproduce the germline sequence, and a read error may be involved. This chain links TRBV6-1 with TRBJ2-7; a weak D match, TRBD1 (5 bases). Germline V gene sequence: CDR1 MNHNS, CDR2 SASEGT. CDR3 length equals 15 residues. CDR3 bases: TGTGCCAGAAGTGAGCAGGGTGGGTACATCTACGAGCAGTACTTC. Amino acids: CARSEQGGYIYEQYF.

About this clonotype: The germline gene is not matched at one end of the junction; a read error may be the cause. The J gene is TRBJ1-5, the V gene TRBV6-6; 9 bases line up with TRBD1. From germline, CDR1 is MNHNY and CDR2 SVGAGI (reference sequence). This CDR3 region has 16 residues. The CDR3 coding sequence is TGTGCAAGCAGTTACCTGAGGACAGGGGAGGTTCAGCCCAAGCATTTT. As protein: CASSYLRTGEVQPKHF.

As to this clonotype: At one boundary the junction diverges from the germline segment, which might be a read error. This chain uses TRBV12-3 or TRBV12-4 with TRBJ2-6; TRBD1 matches at 8 bases. The CDR3 runs 18 residues. The CDR3 loop reads CASSPGTGDYSGANVLTF. For the CDR3, the DNA is TGTGCCAGCAGTCCGGGGACAGGTGACTACTCTGGGGCTAACGTCCTGACTTTC.

In this sample, this clonotype turned up many times. This chain connects TRBV12-3 or TRBV12-4 to TRBJ2-7, with TRBD2 matching 8 bases. This CDR3 is built from 16 residues. The V gene end was trimmed by 3 bases and the J gene end by 4 bases; junction bases not matched to a gene: 11. The CDR3 DNA sequence: TGTGCCAGCAGTTTTAGTCGGACTAGCCCAAGTTACGAGCAGTACTTC. As protein: CASSFSRTSPSYEQYF.

Notes on this clonotype: The junction differs from germline at one of its ends, possibly a read error. The gene calls are TRBV5-1 and TRBJ2-3; 7 nucleotides align to TRBD2. The CDR3 is made up of 19 amino acids. Germline CDR1 is SGHRS and CDR2 is YFSETQ. The CDR3 protein is CASRNPWTGGETSTDMQYF. The CDR3 DNA follows: TGCGCCAGCAGGAATCCATGGACTGGCGGGGAGACTAGCACAGATATGCAGTATTTT.

This clonotype showed up just a few times. The CDR3 does not end in the conserved phenylalanine or tryptophan, so this is likely a read error. V gene TRBV11-2 combines with J gene TRBJ1-3; D ambiguous. The CDR3 sequence is 15 residues long. Per the germline V gene, CDR1 is SGHAT and CDR2 is FQNNGV. The CDR3 protein is CASRPHGSSGNTIYL. The CDR3 DNA sequence: TGCGCCAGCAGACCTCATGGCAGCTCTGGAAACACCATATATCTT.

About this clonotype itself: A much larger clone lies a single base off, so this may be a read error. The DNA for the CDR3 is TGTGCCTGGAGTGTTCCGCGGGGGGGAGCAGATACGCAGTATTTT. It translates to CAWSVPRGGADTQYF. The chain is built from TRBV30 and TRBJ2-3; 9 bases align to TRBD2. The V gene's germline CDR1 is GTSNPN and CDR2 SVGIG (reference sequence). V trimming: 0 bases; J trimming: 4 bases; junction bases outside the gene matches: 5. CDR3 length: 15 residues.

This chain joins TRBV11-2 and TRBJ1-6; the D gene is possibly TRBD1 (5 bases). Trimming pared 8 bases from V and 8 bases from J, leaving 13 bases between. CDR1 is SGHAT, CDR2 FQNNGV, per germline. The CDR3 contains 13 residues. Written as DNA, the CDR3 is TGTGCCAGCTGGGGCAGGGACCATTCACCCCTCCACTTT. Encoded protein: CASWGRDHSPLHF.

This clonotype has at least ten counts. A much larger clonotype is one base distant, so this may be a read error. The V and J genes are TRBV11-2 and TRBJ2-1; possible D gene TRBD2, 7 bases. CDR1 is SGHAT, CDR2 FQNNGV, per germline. V gave up 1 base and J gave up 7 bases, with 14 bases separating them. The CDR3 has 15 residues. As DNA, the CDR3 is TGTGCCAGCAGCTTAGGAGGGGGGGGGTGGAATGAGCAGTTCTTC. Translation gives CASSLGGGGWNEQFF.

The chain uses TRBV5-4 and TRBJ1-2; tentative D call: TRBD1 (6 bases). V lost 5 bases and J lost 1, with 18 bases in between. There are 16 residues in the CDR3. The germline gives CDR1 SGHNT, CDR2 YYREEE (reference sequence). The CDR3, as DNA: TGTGCCAGCAGTCCTTTTACAGGGACCCATAACTATGGCTACACCTTC. The encoded protein is CASSPFTGTHNYGYTF.

As for this clonotype: At one end the junction does not follow the germline gene, possibly because of a read error. Here the CDR3 DNA reads TGTGCCAGCAATCACGGGGGTCAGCCCCGGCATTTT. Translating gives CASNHGGQPRHF. The chain combines TRBV28 with TRBJ1-5; a weak D match, TRBD1 (5 bases). The CDR3 is 12 amino acids. CDR1 and CDR2 from the germline V gene are MDHEN and SYDVKM.

This clonotype was observed at least ten times. The rearrangement uses TRBV30 and TRBJ2-5; D ambiguous. The CDR3 extends over 13 amino acids. Per germline, CDR1 GTSNPN and CDR2 SVGIG (reference sequence). V lost 0 bases, J lost 1 base, and 6 bases lay in between. CDR3 region: CAWSVNTQETQYF. CDR3 coding DNA: TGTGCCTGGAGTGTGAACACCCAAGAGACCCAGTACTTC.

In the case of this clonotype: The CDR3 end shows no conserved phenylalanine or tryptophan, and so a read error is likely. The chain combines TRBV20-1 with TRBJ2-1; D is unresolved. Trimming removed 8 bases from V and 1 base from J, with 12 bases in between. Per germline, CDR1 DFQATT and CDR2 SNEGSKA (reference sequence). This CDR3 comprises 13 residues. The CDR3 reads CSTRESSYNEQFI. The DNA for the CDR3 is TGCAGTACGCGTGAGAGTTCCTACAATGAGCAGTTCATC.

For this clonotype: At one boundary the junction diverges from the germline segment, which might be a read error. V and J are TRBV5-1 and TRBJ1-1, with D hard to call. CDR1 SGHRS and CDR2 YFSETQ come from the germline V gene. This CDR3 has 16 amino acids. The CDR3 reads CASSLAVRVRNAEAFF. The CDR3 bases are TGCGCCAGCAGCTTGGCCGTTAGGGTTAGGAACGCTGAAGCTTTCTTT.

With respect to this clonotype: This sequence may be a read error, since a much larger clone differs from it by one base. The rearrangement joins TRBV7-8 to TRBJ1-5; D uncertain. CDR1 is SGHVS and CDR2 is FQNEAQ in the germline V gene. This CDR3 contains 15 residues. The CDR3 here is CASSLTVLSNQSQHF. The CDR3 DNA reads TGTGCCAGCAGCCTTACCGTACTTAGCAATCAGTCCCAGCATTTT.

Concerning this clonotype: A read error is possible here, since a much larger clone lies one base away. The chain couples TRBV28 to TRBJ1-6; 10 bases are a match to TRBD1. There are 14 residues in the CDR3. Germline loops: CDR1 MDHEN, CDR2 SYDVKM. The CDR3 protein is CASSARDRGSRLHF. CDR3 nucleotides: TGTGCCAGCAGTGCCCGGGACAGGGGCTCACGCCTCCACTTT.

On this clonotype itself: A much larger clone is a single base away; this may be a read error. The chain recombines TRBV30 with TRBJ1-6; 9 bases line up with TRBD1. The CDR3 spans 15 residues. Germline CDR1 reads GTSNPN; CDR2 reads SVGIG (reference sequence). V lost 6 bases and J lost 8; bases outside the gene matches: 11. The CDR3 here is CACPMGQGRDSPLHF. The CDR3 DNA reads as TGTGCCTGCCCGATGGGACAGGGACGAGATTCACCCCTCCACTTT.

A single count supports this clonotype. This may be a read error, as it is one base from a much larger clone. This chain links TRBV20-1 with TRBJ2-7; weak D call: TRBD2 (6 bases). CDR1 is DFQATT, CDR2 SNEGSKA, per germline (reference sequence). There are 12 residues in the CDR3. The CDR3 loop reads CTARSGAYEQYF. The CDR3 DNA is TGCACTGCCCGTAGCGGCGCCTACGAGCAGTACTTC.

This chain links TRBV20-1 with TRBJ1-1; 8 nucleotides agree with TRBD1. The germline gives CDR1 DFQATT, CDR2 SNEGSKA (reference sequence). Trimming cost V 2 bases and J 5 bases; bases outside gene matches: 10. This CDR3 has 15 amino acids. The CDR3 nucleotides read TGCAGTGCTAGACCCCCTGGACAGGGAGGTACTGAAGCTTTCTTT. Translated: CSARPPGQGGTEAFF.

There are a few counts of this clonotype. A much bigger clone sits one base away, suggesting this may be a read error. The rearrangement links TRBV12-3 or TRBV12-4 to TRBJ1-5; D is unresolved. This CDR3 is 13 amino acids long. The DNA for the CDR3 is TGTGCCGGCAGTTTATCGGTAAATCAGCCCCAGCATTTT. Translating it yields CAGSLSVNQPQHF.

Concerning this clonotype itself: Because the CDR3 is missing its conserved closing phenylalanine or tryptophan, this is likely a read error. The DNA is left out, because the CDR3 cannot be placed on it with certainty; the CDR3 is given as TCRdb lists it. V gene TRBV11-3 combines with J gene TRBJ2-7; the D segment call TRBD1 is taken from the table without a DNA check. Including both end residues, the CDR3 is 12 amino acids long. CDR1 is SGHNT and CDR2 is YENEEA in the germline V gene. CDR3 amino acids: CTSSLERGEQYI.

To note about this clonotype: This could be a read error, since a much larger clone is one nucleotide away. The chain has TRBV12-3 or TRBV12-4 and TRBJ1-1; D gene uncertain. The CDR3 totals 14 residues. V was trimmed by 6 bases and J by 6 bases, leaving 17 bases between them. The DNA of the CDR3 is TGTGCCAGCAGCCGTAGTGGGTTGACTGCTGAAGCTTTCTTT. This encodes CASSRSGLTAEAFF.

This clonotype has at least ten counts. The rearrangement joins TRBV29-1 to TRBJ1-3; maybe TRBD1 (5 bases). V gave up 1 base and J gave up 5 bases, with 15 bases separating them. The germline CDR1 and CDR2 sequences are SQVTM and ANQGSEA. This CDR3 has 15 amino acids. The DNA for the CDR3 is TGCAGCGTTGAAGTGGGGCAGGGTAAACGAAACACCATATATTTT. It specifies CSVEVGQGKRNTIYF. The full variable domain, with the rest looked up from reference TRBV29-1 and TRBJ1-3, is SAVISQKPSRDICQRGTSLTIQCQVDSQVTMMFWYRQQPGQSLTLIATANQGSEATYESGFVIDKFPISRPNLTFSTLTVSNMSPEDSSIYLCSVEVGQGKRNTIYFGEGSWLTVV.

The CDR3 here is CASSLGAGSGMGETQYF. The CDR3 coding sequence is TGTGCCAGCAGCTTAGGAGCAGGGTCCGGGATGGGAGAGACCCAGTACTTC. This chain links TRBV11-2 with TRBJ2-5; D possibly matches TRBD1 or TRBD2 (5 bases each). The ends were cut back, 1 base at V and 4 bases at J, with 19 bases in the middle. CDR3 length: 17 amino acids. CDR1 is SGHAT and CDR2 is FQNNGV in the germline V gene.